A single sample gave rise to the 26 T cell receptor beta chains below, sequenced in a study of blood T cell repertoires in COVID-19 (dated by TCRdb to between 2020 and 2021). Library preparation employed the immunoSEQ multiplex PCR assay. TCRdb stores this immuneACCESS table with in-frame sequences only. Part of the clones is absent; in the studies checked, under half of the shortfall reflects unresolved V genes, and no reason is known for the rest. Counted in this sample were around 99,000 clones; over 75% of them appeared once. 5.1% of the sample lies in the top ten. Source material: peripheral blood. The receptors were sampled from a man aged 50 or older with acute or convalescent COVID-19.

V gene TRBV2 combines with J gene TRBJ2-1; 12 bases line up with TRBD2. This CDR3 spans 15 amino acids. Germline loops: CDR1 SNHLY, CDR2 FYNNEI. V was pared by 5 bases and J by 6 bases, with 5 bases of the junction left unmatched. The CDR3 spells CASSQLAGGSNEQFF. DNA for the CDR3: TGTGCCAGCAGTCAGCTAGCGGGAGGGAGCAATGAGCAGTTCTTC.

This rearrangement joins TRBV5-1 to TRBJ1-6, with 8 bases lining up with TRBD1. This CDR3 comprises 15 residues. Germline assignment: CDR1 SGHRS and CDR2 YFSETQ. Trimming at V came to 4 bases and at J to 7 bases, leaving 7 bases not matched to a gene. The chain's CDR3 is CASSRMTGENSPLHF. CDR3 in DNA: TGCGCCAGCAGCCGAATGACAGGGGAGAATTCACCCCTCCACTTT.

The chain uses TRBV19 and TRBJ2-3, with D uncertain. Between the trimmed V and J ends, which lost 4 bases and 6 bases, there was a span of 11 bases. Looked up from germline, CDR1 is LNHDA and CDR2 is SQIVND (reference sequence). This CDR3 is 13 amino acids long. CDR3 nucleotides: TGTGCCAGTAGTACTAACAGAGCCGATACGCAGTATTTT. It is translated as CASSTNRADTQYF.

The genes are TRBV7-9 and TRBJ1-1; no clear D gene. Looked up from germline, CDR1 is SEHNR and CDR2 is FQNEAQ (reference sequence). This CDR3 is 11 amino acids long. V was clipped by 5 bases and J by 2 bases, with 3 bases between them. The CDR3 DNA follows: TGTGCCAGCAGCCATAACACTGAAGCTTTCTTT. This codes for CASSHNTEAFF.

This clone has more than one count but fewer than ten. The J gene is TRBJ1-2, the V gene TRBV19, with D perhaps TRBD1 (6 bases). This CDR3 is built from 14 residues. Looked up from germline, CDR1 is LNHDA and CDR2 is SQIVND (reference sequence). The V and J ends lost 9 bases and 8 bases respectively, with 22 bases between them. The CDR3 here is CASTDRPFRGGYTF. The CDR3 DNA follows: TGTGCCAGCACTGACAGGCCGTTTCGGGGAGGCTACACCTTC.

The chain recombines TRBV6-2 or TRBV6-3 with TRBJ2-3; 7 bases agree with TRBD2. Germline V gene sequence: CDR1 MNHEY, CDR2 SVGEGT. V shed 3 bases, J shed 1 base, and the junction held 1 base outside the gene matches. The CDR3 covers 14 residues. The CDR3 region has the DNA TGTGCCAGCAGTTATGGGGGGGGCACAGATACGCAGTATTTT. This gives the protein CASSYGGGTDTQYF.

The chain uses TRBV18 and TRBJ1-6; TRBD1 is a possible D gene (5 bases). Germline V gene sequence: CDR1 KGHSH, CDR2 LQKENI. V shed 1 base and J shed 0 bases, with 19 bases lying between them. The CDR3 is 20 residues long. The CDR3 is CASSPLPGQGPSSYNSPLHF. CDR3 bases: TGTGCCAGCTCACCACTCCCTGGACAAGGGCCCAGCTCCTATAATTCACCCCTCCACTTT.

The CDR3 DNA follows: TGTGCCAGCAGCTTGAGTTCGGGCAATCAGCCCCAGCATTTT. This encodes CASSLSSGNQPQHF. This rearrangement joins TRBV5-5 to TRBJ1-5; D remains unclear. V lost 1 base and J 2 bases, leaving 7 bases between the germline ends. Germline assignment: CDR1 SGHKS and CDR2 YYEKEE (reference sequence). CDR3 size: 14 residues.

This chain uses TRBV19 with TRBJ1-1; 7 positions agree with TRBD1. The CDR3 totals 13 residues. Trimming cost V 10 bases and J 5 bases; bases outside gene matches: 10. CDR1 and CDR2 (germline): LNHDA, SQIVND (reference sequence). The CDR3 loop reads CATGTEGWTEAFF. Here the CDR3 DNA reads TGTGCCACGGGGACAGAGGGTTGGACTGAAGCTTTCTTT.

The CDR3 protein is CASTQAGRGPPGEKLFF. CDR3 DNA sequence: TGTGCCAGCACCCAAGCGGGCAGGGGGCCCCCGGGTGAAAAACTGTTTTTT. The gene calls are TRBV7-8 and TRBJ1-4; 8 bases line up with TRBD1. After removal of 7 bases from V and 7 bases from J, the junction contained 17 bases not matched to a gene. The CDR3 has 17 amino acids. CDR1 SGHVS and CDR2 FQNEAQ come from the germline V gene.

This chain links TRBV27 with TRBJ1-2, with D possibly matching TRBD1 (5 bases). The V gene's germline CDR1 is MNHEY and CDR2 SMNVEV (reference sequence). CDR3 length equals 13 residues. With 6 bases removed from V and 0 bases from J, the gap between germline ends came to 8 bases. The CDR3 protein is CASRGLANYGYTF. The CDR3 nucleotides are TGTGCCAGCAGGGGGCTAGCTAACTATGGCTACACCTTC.

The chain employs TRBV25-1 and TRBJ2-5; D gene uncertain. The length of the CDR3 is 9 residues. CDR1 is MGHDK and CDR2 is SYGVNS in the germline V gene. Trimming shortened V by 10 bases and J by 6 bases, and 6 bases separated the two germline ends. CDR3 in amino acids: CANPKTQYF. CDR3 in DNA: TGTGCCAACCCTAAGACCCAGTACTTC.

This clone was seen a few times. The CDR3: CASSLRLAETQYF. CDR3 sequence (DNA): TGTGCCAGCAGCTTAAGACTAGCAGAGACCCAGTACTTC. The genes are TRBV5-6 and TRBJ2-5, with 7 bases that match TRBD2. Germline V gives CDR1 SGHDT, CDR2 YYEEEE. With 2 bases clipped from V and 4 bases from J, the junction kept 2 bases outside the gene matches. The CDR3 spans 13 residues.

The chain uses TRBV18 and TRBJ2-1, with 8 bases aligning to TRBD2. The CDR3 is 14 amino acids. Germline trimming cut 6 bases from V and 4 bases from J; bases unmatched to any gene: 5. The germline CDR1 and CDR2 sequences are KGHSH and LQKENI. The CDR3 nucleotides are TGTGCCAGCTCGCCGGGACTAGATTACAATGAGCAGTTCTTC. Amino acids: CASSPGLDYNEQFF.

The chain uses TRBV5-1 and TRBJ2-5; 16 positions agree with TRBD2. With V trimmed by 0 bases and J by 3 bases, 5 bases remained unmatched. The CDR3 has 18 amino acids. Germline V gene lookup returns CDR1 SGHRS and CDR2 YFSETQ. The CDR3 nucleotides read TGCGCCAGCAGCTTGGGATTTGGGACTAGCGGGAGGGAAGAGACCCAGTACTTC. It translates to CASSLGFGTSGREETQYF.

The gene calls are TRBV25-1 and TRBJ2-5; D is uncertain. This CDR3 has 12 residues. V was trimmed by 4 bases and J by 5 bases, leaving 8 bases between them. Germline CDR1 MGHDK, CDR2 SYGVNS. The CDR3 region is CASSGARETQYF. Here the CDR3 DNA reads TGTGCCAGCAGTGGAGCTCGGGAGACCCAGTACTTC. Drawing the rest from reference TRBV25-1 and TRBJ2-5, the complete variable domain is EADIYQTPRYLVIGTGKKITLECSQTMGHDKMYWYQQDPGMELHLIHYSYGVNSTEKGDLSSESTVSRIRTEHFPLTLESARPSHTSQYLCASSGARETQYFGPGTRLLVL.

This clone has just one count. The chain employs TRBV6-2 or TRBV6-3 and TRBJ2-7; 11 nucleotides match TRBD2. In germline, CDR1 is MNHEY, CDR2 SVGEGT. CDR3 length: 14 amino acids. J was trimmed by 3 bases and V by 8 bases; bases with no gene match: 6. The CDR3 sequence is CASGSGLADYEQYF. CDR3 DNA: TGTGCCAGCGGTTCGGGACTAGCGGACTACGAGCAGTACTTC.

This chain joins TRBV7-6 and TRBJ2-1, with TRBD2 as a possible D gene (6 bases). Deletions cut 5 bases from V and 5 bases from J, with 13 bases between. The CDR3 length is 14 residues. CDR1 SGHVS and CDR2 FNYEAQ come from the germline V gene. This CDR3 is CASSLGRRDNEQFF. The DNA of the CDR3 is TGTGCCAGCAGCCTCGGGAGAAGGGACAATGAGCAGTTCTTC.

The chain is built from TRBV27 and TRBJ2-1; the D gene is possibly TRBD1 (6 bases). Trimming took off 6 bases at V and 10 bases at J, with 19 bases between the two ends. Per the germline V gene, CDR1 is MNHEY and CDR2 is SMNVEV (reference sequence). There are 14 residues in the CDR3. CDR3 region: CASSGRQGLGEQFF. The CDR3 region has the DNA TGTGCCAGCAGCGGTCGCCAGGGGCTAGGGGAGCAGTTCTTC.

CDR3 DNA: TGCGCCAGCTCCGCCGGGAGTTACCCCTACAATGAGCAGTTCTTC. This encodes CASSAGSYPYNEQFF. The gene calls are TRBV5-1 and TRBJ2-1; possibly TRBD2 for D (6 bases). V lost 7 bases and J 2 bases, leaving 16 bases between the germline ends. This CDR3 has 15 residues. The germline V gene has CDR1 SGHRS and CDR2 YFSETQ.

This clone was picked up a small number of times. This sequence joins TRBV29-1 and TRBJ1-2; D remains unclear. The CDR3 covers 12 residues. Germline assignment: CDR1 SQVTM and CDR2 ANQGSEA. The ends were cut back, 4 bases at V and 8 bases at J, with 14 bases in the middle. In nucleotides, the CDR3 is TGCAGCGTTGGAAATAGCGGTCGCGGCTACACCTTC. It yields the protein CSVGNSGRGYTF.

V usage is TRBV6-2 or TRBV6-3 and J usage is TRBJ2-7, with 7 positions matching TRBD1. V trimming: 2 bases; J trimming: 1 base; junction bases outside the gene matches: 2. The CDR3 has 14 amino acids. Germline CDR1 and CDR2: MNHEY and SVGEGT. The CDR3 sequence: CASSYQGVSYEQYF. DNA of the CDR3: TGTGCCAGCAGTTACCAGGGGGTTTCCTACGAGCAGTACTTC.

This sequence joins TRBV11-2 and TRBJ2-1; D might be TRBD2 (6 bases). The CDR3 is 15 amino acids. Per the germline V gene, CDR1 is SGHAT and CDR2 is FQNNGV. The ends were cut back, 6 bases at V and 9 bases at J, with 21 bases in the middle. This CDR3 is CASSRNPNAGREQFF. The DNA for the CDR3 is TGTGCCAGCAGTCGTAACCCGAACGCGGGACGTGAGCAGTTCTTC.

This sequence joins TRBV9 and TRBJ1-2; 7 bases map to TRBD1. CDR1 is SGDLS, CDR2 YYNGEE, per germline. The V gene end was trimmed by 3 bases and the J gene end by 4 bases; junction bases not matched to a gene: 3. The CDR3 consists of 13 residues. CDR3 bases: TGTGCCAGCAGCGCTACAGGGGTCTATGGCTACACCTTC. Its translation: CASSATGVYGYTF.

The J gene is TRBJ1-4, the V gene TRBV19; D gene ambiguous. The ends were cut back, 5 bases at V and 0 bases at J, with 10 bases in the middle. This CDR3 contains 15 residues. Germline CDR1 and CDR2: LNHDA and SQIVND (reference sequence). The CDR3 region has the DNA TGTGCCAGTAGTTTCTACTCTGCAACTAATGAAAAACTGTTTTTT. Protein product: CASSFYSATNEKLFF.

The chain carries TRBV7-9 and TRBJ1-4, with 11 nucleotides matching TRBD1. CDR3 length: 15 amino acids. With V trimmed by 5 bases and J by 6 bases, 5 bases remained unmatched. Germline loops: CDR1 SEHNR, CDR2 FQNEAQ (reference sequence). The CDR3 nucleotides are TGTGCCAGCAGCGCGGACAGGGGGCGATATGAAAAACTGTTTTTT. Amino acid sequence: CASSADRGRYEKLFF.